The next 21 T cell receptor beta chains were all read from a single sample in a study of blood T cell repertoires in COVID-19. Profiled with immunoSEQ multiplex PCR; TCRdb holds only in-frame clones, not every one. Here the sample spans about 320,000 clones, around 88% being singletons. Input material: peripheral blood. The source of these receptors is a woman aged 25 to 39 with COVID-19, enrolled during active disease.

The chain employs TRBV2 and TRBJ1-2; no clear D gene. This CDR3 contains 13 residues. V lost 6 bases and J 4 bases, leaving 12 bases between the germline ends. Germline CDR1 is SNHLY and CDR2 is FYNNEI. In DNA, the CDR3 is TGTGCCAGCAGGACCACAGTAATCTATGGCTACACCTTC. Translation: CASRTTVIYGYTF. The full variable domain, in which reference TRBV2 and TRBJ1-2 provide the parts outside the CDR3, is EPEVTQTPSHQVTQMGQEVILRCVPISNHLYFYWYRQILGQKVEFLVSFYNNEISEKSEIFDDQFSVERPDGSNFTLKIRSTKLEDSAMYFCASRTTVIYGYTFGSGTRLTVV.

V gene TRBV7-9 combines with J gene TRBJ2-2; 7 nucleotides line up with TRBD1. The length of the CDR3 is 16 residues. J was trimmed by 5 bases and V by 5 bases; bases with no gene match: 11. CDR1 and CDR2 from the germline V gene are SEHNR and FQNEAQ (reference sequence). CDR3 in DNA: TGTGCCAGCAGCGGACAGGCCCTAGCTGGAACCGGGGAGCTGTTTTTT. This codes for CASSGQALAGTGELFF.

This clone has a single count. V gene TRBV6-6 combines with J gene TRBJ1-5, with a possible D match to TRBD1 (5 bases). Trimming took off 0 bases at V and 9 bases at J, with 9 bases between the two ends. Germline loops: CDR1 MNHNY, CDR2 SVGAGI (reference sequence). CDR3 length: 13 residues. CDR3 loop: CASSYSTDLPQHF. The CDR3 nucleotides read TGTGCCAGCAGTTACTCGACAGATTTGCCCCAGCATTTT.

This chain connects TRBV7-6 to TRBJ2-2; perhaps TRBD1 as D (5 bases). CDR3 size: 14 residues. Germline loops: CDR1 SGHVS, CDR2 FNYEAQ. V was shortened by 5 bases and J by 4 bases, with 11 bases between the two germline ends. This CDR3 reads CASSPQGTTGELFF. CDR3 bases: TGTGCCAGCAGCCCCCAGGGTACCACCGGGGAGCTGTTTTTT.

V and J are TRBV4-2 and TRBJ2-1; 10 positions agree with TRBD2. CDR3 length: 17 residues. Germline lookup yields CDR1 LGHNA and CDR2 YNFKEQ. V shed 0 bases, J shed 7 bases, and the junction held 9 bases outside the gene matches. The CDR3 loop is CASSQEPAGGPPNEQFF. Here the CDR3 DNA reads TGTGCCAGCAGCCAAGAGCCAGCGGGGGGGCCTCCAAATGAGCAGTTCTTC.

The CDR3 nucleotides are TGTGCCAGTAGTACGCCGGGACAGGGGGCTGGGTATACGCAGTATTTT. It is translated as CASSTPGQGAGYTQYF. The chain links TRBV19 to TRBJ2-3; 12 bases fit TRBD1. Germline V lookup: CDR1 LNHDA, CDR2 SQIVND (reference sequence). Trimming at V came to 4 bases and at J to 7 bases, leaving 9 bases not matched to a gene. The CDR3 spans 16 residues.

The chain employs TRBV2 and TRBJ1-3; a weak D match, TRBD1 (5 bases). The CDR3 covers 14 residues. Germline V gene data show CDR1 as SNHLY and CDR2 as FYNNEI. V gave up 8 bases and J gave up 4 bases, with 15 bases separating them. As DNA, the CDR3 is TGTGCCAGCGGGGGGTTTATGGGAGGAAACACCATATATTTT. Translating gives CASGGFMGGNTIYF.

Here the CDR3 DNA reads TGTGCCAGCTCAGCAGGCGGCAATCAGCCCCAGCATTTT. Its translation is CASSAGGNQPQHF. V gene TRBV18 combines with J gene TRBJ1-5; unclear D gene. Germline V gene sequence: CDR1 KGHSH, CDR2 LQKENI. V dropped 5 bases and J dropped 2 bases, with 7 bases sitting between them. The CDR3 is made up of 13 amino acids.

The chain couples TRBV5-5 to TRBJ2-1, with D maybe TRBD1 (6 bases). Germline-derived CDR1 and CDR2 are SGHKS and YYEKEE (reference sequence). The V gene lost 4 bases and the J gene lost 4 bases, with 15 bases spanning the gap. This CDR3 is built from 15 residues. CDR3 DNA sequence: TGTGCCAGCAGCATCGGACAGACTGCATACAATGAGCAGTTCTTC. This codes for CASSIGQTAYNEQFF.

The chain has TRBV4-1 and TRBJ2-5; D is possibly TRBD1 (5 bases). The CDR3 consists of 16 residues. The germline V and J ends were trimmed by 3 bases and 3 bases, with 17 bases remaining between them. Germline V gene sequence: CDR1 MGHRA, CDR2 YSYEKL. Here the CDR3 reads CASSQPGRAKEETQYF. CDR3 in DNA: TGCGCCAGCAGCCAGCCCGGCAGGGCCAAGGAAGAGACCCAGTACTTC.

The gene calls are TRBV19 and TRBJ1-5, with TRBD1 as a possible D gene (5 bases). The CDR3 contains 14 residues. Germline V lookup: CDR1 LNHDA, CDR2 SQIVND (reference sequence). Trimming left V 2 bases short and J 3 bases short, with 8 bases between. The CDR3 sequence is CASSIRQLNQPQHF. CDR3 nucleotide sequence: TGTGCCAGTAGTATACGACAGCTCAATCAGCCCCAGCATTTT.

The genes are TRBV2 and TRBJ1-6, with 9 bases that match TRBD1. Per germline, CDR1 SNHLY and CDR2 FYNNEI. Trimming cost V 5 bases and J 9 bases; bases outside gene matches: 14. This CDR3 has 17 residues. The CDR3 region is CASSRLQGAMRASPLHF. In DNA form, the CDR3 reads TGTGCCAGCAGTAGGCTACAGGGGGCGATGCGGGCTTCACCCCTCCACTTT.

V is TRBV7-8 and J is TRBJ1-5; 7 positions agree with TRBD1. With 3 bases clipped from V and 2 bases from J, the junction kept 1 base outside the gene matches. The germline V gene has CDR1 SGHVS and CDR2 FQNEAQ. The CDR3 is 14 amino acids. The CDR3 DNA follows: TGTGCCAGCAGCTTCGGGACAGGCAATCAGCCCCAGCATTTT. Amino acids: CASSFGTGNQPQHF.

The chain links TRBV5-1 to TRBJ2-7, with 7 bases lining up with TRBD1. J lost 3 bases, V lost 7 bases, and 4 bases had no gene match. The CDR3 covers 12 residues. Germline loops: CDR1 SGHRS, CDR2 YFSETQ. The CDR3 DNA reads TGCGCCAGCTGGGACAGATACTACGAGCAGTACGTC. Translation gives CASWDRYYEQYV.

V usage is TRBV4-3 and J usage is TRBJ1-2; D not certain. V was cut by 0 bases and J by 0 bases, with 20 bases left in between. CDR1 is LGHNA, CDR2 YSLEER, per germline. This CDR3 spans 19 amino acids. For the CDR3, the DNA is TGCGCCAGCAGCCAAGATAGGACCGGGAGGGCTATAGCTAACTATGGCTACACCTTC. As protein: CASSQDRTGRAIANYGYTF.

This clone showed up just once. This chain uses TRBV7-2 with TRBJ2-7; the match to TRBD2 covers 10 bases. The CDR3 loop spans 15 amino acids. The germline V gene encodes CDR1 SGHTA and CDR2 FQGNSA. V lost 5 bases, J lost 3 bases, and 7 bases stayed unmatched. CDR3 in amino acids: CASSPSGGLYYEQYF. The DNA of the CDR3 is TGTGCCAGCAGCCCTAGCGGGGGATTGTACTACGAGCAGTACTTC.

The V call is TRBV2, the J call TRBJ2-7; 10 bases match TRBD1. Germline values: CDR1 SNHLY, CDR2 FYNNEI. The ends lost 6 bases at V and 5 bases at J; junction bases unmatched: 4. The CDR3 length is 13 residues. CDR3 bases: TGTGCCAGCAGGGGACAGGGGAGGCACGAGCAGTACGTC. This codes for CASRGQGRHEQYV.

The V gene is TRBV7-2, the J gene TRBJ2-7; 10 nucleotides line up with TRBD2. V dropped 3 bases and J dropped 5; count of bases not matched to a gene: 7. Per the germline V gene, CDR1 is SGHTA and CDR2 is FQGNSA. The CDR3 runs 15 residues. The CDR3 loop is CASSFNLAGVDEQYF. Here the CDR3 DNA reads TGTGCCAGCAGCTTCAACCTAGCGGGGGTTGACGAGCAGTACTTC.

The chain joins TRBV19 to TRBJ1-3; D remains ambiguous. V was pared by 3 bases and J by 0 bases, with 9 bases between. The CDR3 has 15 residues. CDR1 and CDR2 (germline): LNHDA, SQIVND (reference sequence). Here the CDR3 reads CASSIPVSSGNTIYF. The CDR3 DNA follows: TGTGCCAGTAGTATTCCTGTGAGCTCTGGAAACACCATATATTTT.

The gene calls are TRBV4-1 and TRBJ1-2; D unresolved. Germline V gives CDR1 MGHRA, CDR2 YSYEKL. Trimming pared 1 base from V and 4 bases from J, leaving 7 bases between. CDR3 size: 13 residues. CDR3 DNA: TGCGCCAGCAGCCAAGGTACAGCCTATGGCTACACCTTC. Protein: CASSQGTAYGYTF.

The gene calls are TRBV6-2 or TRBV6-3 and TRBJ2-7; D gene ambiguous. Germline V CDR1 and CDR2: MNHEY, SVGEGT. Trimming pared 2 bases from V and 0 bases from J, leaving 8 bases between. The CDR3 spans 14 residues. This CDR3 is CASSYAESSYEQYF. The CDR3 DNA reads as TGTGCCAGCAGTTACGCGGAGAGCTCCTACGAGCAGTACTTC.